This entry is about one TCR beta chain. What it binds is unknown. This entry is derived from a study of T cell responses to AZD1222 COVID-19 vaccine. Findings and limits, study-wide: The study sampled repertoires only after the peak T cell response. Reportedly, nearly half of unique spike TCRs recognized epitopes outside B.1.351/B.1.1.7 mutations. Donors, mostly white British, included more females; clonal diversity was possibly underestimated. Seropositive at baseline were only six AZD1222 recipients.

The data were produced by immunoSEQ multiplex PCR, yet TCRdb's version contains in-frame clones alone and is incomplete. This sample has about 160,000 clones; around 93% occur once, and the top ten carry under 2.5%. The source was peripheral blood, collected on day 0 of AZD1222 vaccination. This sequence was found in an adult in good health.

The CDR3, as DNA: TGTGCCAGCAGTCCGGACGGAACTCGGACCCAGTACTTC. It translates to CASSPDGTRTQYF. The V call is TRBV5-4, the J call TRBJ2-5; no definite D call. Germline V CDR1 and CDR2: SGHNT, YYREEE (reference sequence). With 5 bases removed from V and 7 bases from J, the gap between germline ends came to 15 bases. This CDR3 region has 13 residues.